The 26 T cell receptor beta chains below were found in one sample sequenced in a study of blood T cell repertoires in COVID-19. TCRdb keeps only in-frame clones here, not all; method: immunoSEQ multiplex PCR. This sample yields about 200,000 clones, of which around 82% are seen a single time; around 11% belongs to the top ten. The sequencing input was PBMCs or T cells enriched from blood (not recorded which). All receptors come from a man in his forties who had recovered from COVID-19.

DNA of the CDR3: TGTGCCAGTAGTATAGACGGGGGGCAGGGTAATCAGCCCCAGCATTTT. Translation gives CASSIDGGQGNQPQHF. The V call is TRBV19, the J call TRBJ1-5, with TRBD1 as a possible D gene (6 bases). The CDR3 has 16 residues. Germline lookup yields CDR1 LNHDA and CDR2 SQIVND (reference sequence). Trimming removed 0 bases at V and 4 bases at J, with 13 bases between.

V usage is TRBV6-2 or TRBV6-3 and J usage is TRBJ2-7; D uncertain. V lost 0 bases, J lost 0 bases, and 9 bases lay in between. Germline V lookup: CDR1 MNHEY, CDR2 SVGEGT. There are 15 residues in the CDR3. CDR3 nucleotide sequence: TGTGCCAGCAGTTACTCGAGAGATATCTCCTACGAGCAGTACTTC. Translated: CASSYSRDISYEQYF.

This sequence joins TRBV5-8 and TRBJ2-3, with TRBD1 matching over 11 bases. V dropped 3 bases and J dropped 6; count of bases not matched to a gene: 6. The germline CDR1 and CDR2 sequences are SGHTS and YDEGEE. The CDR3 spans 15 residues. The CDR3: CASSSGQGDADTQYF. The DNA of the CDR3 is TGTGCCAGCAGCTCGGGACAGGGGGACGCGGATACGCAGTATTTT.

This chain joins TRBV11-2 and TRBJ1-1; no definite D call. From germline, CDR1 is SGHAT and CDR2 FQNNGV. The V end lost 3 bases, the J end lost 3 bases, and 8 bases lay between the germline ends. The CDR3 contains 13 residues. In DNA, the CDR3 is TGTGCCAGCAGCTTCAGTAAAGACACTGAAGCTTTCTTT. It encodes CASSFSKDTEAFF. Combining the CDR3 with reference TRBV11-2 and TRBJ1-1 gives the whole variable domain EAGVAQSPRYKIIEKRQSVAFWCNPISGHATLYWYQQILGQGPKLLIQFQNNGVVDDSQLPKDRFSAERLKGVDSTLKIQPAKLEDSAVYLCASSFSKDTEAFFGQGTRLTVV.

V usage is TRBV15 and J usage is TRBJ1-4; weak D call: TRBD1 (5 bases). The V gene lost 3 bases and the J gene lost 1 base, with 6 bases spanning the gap. The CDR3 covers 14 residues. CDR1 LNHNV and CDR2 YYDKDF come from the germline V gene (reference sequence). The chain's CDR3 is CATSSGGTNEKLFF. CDR3 nucleotides: TGTGCCACCAGCAGCGGGGGAACTAATGAAAAACTGTTTTTT. Combining the CDR3 with reference TRBV15 and TRBJ1-4 gives the whole variable domain DAMVIQNPRYQVTQFGKPVTLSCSQTLNHNVMYWYQQKSSQAPKLLFHYYDKDFNNEADTPDNFQSRRPNTSFCFLDIRSPGLGDTAMYLCATSSGGTNEKLFFGSGTQLSVL.

This clone is a singleton in its sample. The chain carries TRBV2 and TRBJ1-4; 7 nucleotides match TRBD1. The CDR3 is 17 amino acids. J lost 8 bases, V lost 5 bases, and 17 bases had no gene match. CDR1 and CDR2 from the germline V gene are SNHLY and FYNNEI. As DNA, the CDR3 is TGTGCCAGCAGTCTCTCGATAGACAGGGCGCGAGGGGAAAAACTGTTTTTT. This codes for CASSLSIDRARGEKLFF.

V and J are TRBV3-1 (or the pseudogene TRBV3-2) and TRBJ1-5; D perhaps matches TRBD1 (6 bases). This CDR3 spans 16 amino acids. V was clipped by 0 bases and J by 6 bases, with 15 bases between them. Germline CDR1 and CDR2: LGHDT and YNNKEL (reference sequence). This CDR3 is CASSQEGTGSRQPQHF. The CDR3 DNA is TGTGCCAGCAGCCAAGAGGGAACAGGGAGTCGTCAGCCCCAGCATTTT.

This chain joins TRBV29-1 and TRBJ2-7, with a possible D match to TRBD1 (6 bases). V lost 5 bases to trimming and J lost 1 base, with 15 bases between them. This CDR3 is built from 14 residues. The germline gives CDR1 SQVTM, CDR2 ANQGSEA. The CDR3, as DNA: TGCAGCGTTCTAAGTCCCGGGACATCCTACGAGCAGTACTTC. It is translated as CSVLSPGTSYEQYF.

This chain joins TRBV5-1 and TRBJ2-7, with D perhaps TRBD2 (5 bases). This CDR3 has 13 residues. The V end lost 3 bases, the J end lost 0 bases, and 7 bases lay between the germline ends. The germline gives CDR1 SGHRS, CDR2 YFSETQ. Written as DNA, the CDR3 is TGCGCCAGCAGCTCGGGGAGCTCCTACGAGCAGTACGTC. Encoded protein: CASSSGSSYEQYV.

This clone was seen only once. The chain joins TRBV28 to TRBJ2-3, with 8 bases aligning to TRBD2. The trim removed 4 bases at V and 2 bases at J, leaving 2 bases unmatched. CDR1 is MDHEN and CDR2 is SYDVKM in the germline V gene. The CDR3 has 14 amino acids. CDR3 sequence reads: CASSYGGATDTQYF. The CDR3 DNA reads as TGTGCCAGCAGTTACGGGGGGGCCACAGATACGCAGTATTTT. Combining the CDR3 with reference TRBV28 and TRBJ2-3 gives the whole variable domain DVKVTQSSRYLVKRTGEKVFLECVQDMDHENMFWYRQDPGLGLRLIYFSYDVKMKEKGDIPEGYSVSREKKERFSLILESASTNQTSMYLCASSYGGATDTQYFGPGTRLTVL.

This chain joins TRBV2 and TRBJ1-1; D is perhaps TRBD1 (5 bases). CDR1 SNHLY and CDR2 FYNNEI come from the germline V gene. The CDR3 covers 15 residues. The V and J ends lost 6 bases and 1 base respectively, with 15 bases between them. The CDR3 nucleotides read TGTGCCAGCAGCACGCGGGGCGGGGCGAACACTGAAGCTTTCTTT. Translation gives CASSTRGGANTEAFF.

This chain uses TRBV19 with TRBJ1-2, with D perhaps matching TRBD1 (5 bases). V was cut by 3 bases and J by 7 bases, with 18 bases left in between. The CDR3 sequence is 15 residues long. Germline CDR1 LNHDA, CDR2 SQIVND (reference sequence). The CDR3 DNA reads TGTGCCAGTAGTATCTCTTCTTCTAGGGGTAGTGGCTACACCTTC. Its protein is CASSISSSRGSGYTF. The full variable domain, with the rest looked up from reference TRBV19 and TRBJ1-2, is DGGITQSPKYLFRKEGQNVTLSCEQNLNHDAMYWYRQDPGQGLRLIYYSQIVNDFQKGDIAEGYSVSREKKESFPLTVTSAQKNPTAFYLCASSISSSRGSGYTFGSGTRLTVV.

The rearrangement links TRBV3-1 (or the pseudogene TRBV3-2) to TRBJ2-1; D gene ambiguous. Germline CDR1 is LGHDT and CDR2 is YNNKEL (reference sequence). This CDR3 is 14 amino acids long. Trimming removed 4 bases from V and 10 bases from J, with 17 bases in between. Here the CDR3 reads CASSLQLLVKEQFF. CDR3 nucleotides: TGTGCCAGCAGCCTCCAACTCCTTGTAAAAGAGCAGTTCTTC.

The chain combines TRBV11-2 with TRBJ2-7; 9 bases are a match to TRBD2. Germline values: CDR1 SGHAT, CDR2 FQNNGV. The CDR3 has 15 amino acids. V gave up 4 bases and J gave up 2 bases; unmatched junction bases: 6. Written as DNA, the CDR3 is TGTGCCAGCAGCTGGGGCGGGAGGGCGACCTACGAGCAGTACTTC. As protein: CASSWGGRATYEQYF.

This clone was observed a single time. The chain links TRBV28 to TRBJ2-3, with unresolved D. V was trimmed by 3 bases and J by 3 bases, leaving 13 bases between them. Germline CDR1 and CDR2: MDHEN and SYDVKM. CDR3 length: 15 amino acids. The DNA for the CDR3 is TGTGCCAGCAGTTTGGCGCCAGACTCTACAGATACGCAGTATTTT. It yields the protein CASSLAPDSTDTQYF.

The chain links TRBV18 to TRBJ1-1; possible D gene TRBD1, 5 bases. The CDR3 loop spans 16 amino acids. Trimming removed 4 bases at V and 5 bases at J, with 20 bases between. CDR1 and CDR2 (germline): KGHSH, LQKENI. CDR3 amino acids: CASSRQAQGVFTEAFF. The CDR3 bases are TGTGCCAGCTCACGCCAGGCGCAGGGTGTGTTTACTGAAGCTTTCTTT.

This clone has just a few counts. The gene calls are TRBV19 and TRBJ2-1, with TRBD2 matching 7 bases. The CDR3 contains 14 residues. V trimming: 5 bases; J trimming: 3 bases; junction bases outside the gene matches: 4. The germline V gene encodes CDR1 LNHDA and CDR2 SQIVND (reference sequence). The CDR3, as DNA: TGTGCCAGTAGTTTCCAGCGGGACTACAATGAGCAGTTCTTC. Encoded protein: CASSFQRDYNEQFF.

This sequence joins TRBV28 and TRBJ1-2; 12 bases map to TRBD1. Losses at the gene ends were 5 bases for V and 6 bases for J; bases not matched to a gene: 4. The CDR3 has 14 amino acids. In germline, CDR1 is MDHEN, CDR2 SYDVKM. In nucleotides, the CDR3 is TGTGCCAGCAGTGCCCGGGACAGGGGGCATGGCTACACCTTC. It yields the protein CASSARDRGHGYTF.

This chain connects TRBV3-1 (or the pseudogene TRBV3-2) to TRBJ2-5; no definite D call. The CDR3 contains 12 residues. The germline CDR1 and CDR2 sequences are LGHDT and YNNKEL (reference sequence). The V and J ends lost 6 bases and 1 base respectively, with 6 bases between them. The CDR3 protein is CASSPLQETQYF. DNA of the CDR3: TGTGCCAGCAGTCCACTCCAAGAGACCCAGTACTTC.

This clone was detected once. The chain combines TRBV6-1 with TRBJ1-2, with D perhaps TRBD1 (5 bases). V lost 2 bases to trimming and J lost 4 bases, with 14 bases between them. The length of the CDR3 is 15 residues. Germline assignment: CDR1 MNHNS and CDR2 SASEGT. CDR3 nucleotides: TGTGCCAGCAGTGAATATGAAGGGGCCGGCTATGGCTACACCTTC. Translation: CASSEYEGAGYGYTF.

The chain carries TRBV5-5 and TRBJ1-5; D gene ambiguous. V was trimmed by 7 bases and J by 0 bases, leaving 8 bases between them. The CDR3 runs 13 residues. Germline V gene lookup returns CDR1 SGHKS and CDR2 YYEKEE (reference sequence). CDR3 bases: TGTGCCAGCGATGGCGGTAGCAATCAGCCCCAGCATTTT. Residues: CASDGGSNQPQHF. Combining the CDR3 with reference TRBV5-5 and TRBJ1-5 gives the whole variable domain DAGVTQSPTHLIKTRGQQVTLRCSPISGHKSVSWYQQVLGQGPQFIFQYYEKEERGRGNFPDRFSARQFPNYSSELNVNALLLGDSALYLCASDGGSNQPQHFGDGTRLSIL.

This chain joins TRBV2 and TRBJ2-1, with D unresolved. CDR3 length: 11 amino acids. The V end was cut by 7 bases, the J end by 10 bases, with 11 bases between. Germline loops: CDR1 SNHLY, CDR2 FYNNEI. Here the CDR3 DNA reads TGTGCCAGCATCTTTAGCCGGGAGCAGTTCTTC. This codes for CASIFSREQFF. Supplemented by reference TRBV2 and TRBJ2-1, the full variable domain reads EPEVTQTPSHQVTQMGQEVILRCVPISNHLYFYWYRQILGQKVEFLVSFYNNEISEKSEIFDDQFSVERPDGSNFTLKIRSTKLEDSAMYFCASIFSREQFFGPGTRLTVL.

V gene TRBV7-9 combines with J gene TRBJ2-1; 8 bases agree with TRBD1. Per the germline V gene, CDR1 is SEHNR and CDR2 is FQNEAQ (reference sequence). V dropped 3 bases and J dropped 8; count of bases not matched to a gene: 9. The length of the CDR3 is 15 residues. DNA of the CDR3: TGTGCCAGCAGCTTCAACCGGGACAGGTATGATGAGCAGTTCTTC. It is translated as CASSFNRDRYDEQFF.

The chain employs TRBV30 and TRBJ1-2; D is possibly TRBD1 (5 bases). CDR1 is GTSNPN and CDR2 is SVGIG in the germline V gene (reference sequence). Trimming stripped 2 bases from V and 2 bases from J, with 15 bases between. This CDR3 spans 15 amino acids. CDR3 bases: TGTGCCTGGAGTAAACCCGCAGGGAACAACTATGGCTACACCTTC. Translating gives CAWSKPAGNNYGYTF.

The chain employs TRBV7-2 and TRBJ1-1; the match to TRBD1 covers 7 bases. The CDR3 sequence is 17 residues long. Germline CDR1 is SGHTA and CDR2 is FQGNSA. With V trimmed by 0 bases and J by 5 bases, 12 bases remained unmatched. CDR3: CASSLAGGVVVATEAFF. The CDR3 region has the DNA TGTGCCAGCAGCTTAGCAGGGGGCGTCGTCGTAGCGACTGAAGCTTTCTTT.

The gene calls are TRBV10-3 and TRBJ1-4; 7 positions match TRBD1. Per germline, CDR1 ENHRY and CDR2 SYGVKD. The length of the CDR3 is 16 residues. J gave up 4 bases and V 4 bases, and 9 bases lay outside the gene matches. The CDR3 reads CAISAMPGQSNEKLFF. Written as DNA, the CDR3 is TGTGCCATCAGTGCAATGCCGGGACAGAGTAATGAAAAACTGTTTTTT.